This TCR beta chain was observed in a study of OX40 agonist ivuxolimab in advanced cancers. Study background: Three patients responded partially, comprising one with hepatocellular carcinoma and two with cutaneous melanoma. Notes on the study in general: Among the nonresponders, some also had low normalized T-cell clonal expansion. Mean expanded clone counts were higher in CD8+ than CD4+ T cells. Antigen targets of the expanded peripheral T cells went undetermined.

Germline V gene sequence: CDR1 MDHEN, CDR2 SYDVKM. This CDR3 is built from 14 residues. Trimming shortened V by 5 bases and J by 1 base, and 12 bases separated the two germline ends. Regarding this clone: Its matching antigen is unknown.

Profiled with immunoSEQ multiplex PCR; TCRdb holds only in-frame clones, not every one. Of about 73,000 clones detected, about nine tenths appear once; the ten largest clones hold 0.45% to 0.55%. This clonotype was obtained from an adult with an advanced solid tumor such as melanoma, head and neck, liver or kidney cancer. The sample here was CD4+ or CD8+ T cells sorted from blood, taken in a trial of the OX40 agonist ivuxolimab. The chain recombines TRBV28 with TRBJ2-7; D tentatively reads TRBD1 or TRBD2 (7 bases each). DNA for the CDR3: TGTGCCAGCAGTCGGCAGGGGGGGTCCTACGAGCAGTACTTC. Translation gives CASSRQGGSYEQYF.